This T cell receptor (beta chain) was identified during a study of beta chain features in type 1 diabetes. Germline CDR1 and CDR2: GTSNPN and SVGIG (reference sequence). The CDR3 has 14 amino acids. The ends were cut back, 2 bases at V and 0 bases at J, with 8 bases in the middle. The whole isolated RNA underwent reverse transcription, so sequencing captured expressed TCRB transcripts. Assay: immunoSEQ multiplex PCR; the TCRdb copy retains only in-frame clones and omits some. This sample has 150,000 to 200,000 clones, with more than 60% found just once. A note on this clone: As yet, its antigen is unknown.

Points from the study as a whole: Shorter TCRB CDR3s, moderately but significantly so, marked every one of the four CD4+ subsets in Type 1 diabetes patients.

The chain carries TRBV30 and TRBJ1-5, with a possible D match to TRBD1 (6 bases). Specimen: naive CD4+ T cells from blood. The receptor comes from a man aged 25-40 years with type 1 diabetes. CDR3 nucleotides: TGTGCCTGGAGTAGGACAGATAGCAATCAGCCCCAGCATTTT. Translation gives CAWSRTDSNQPQHF.